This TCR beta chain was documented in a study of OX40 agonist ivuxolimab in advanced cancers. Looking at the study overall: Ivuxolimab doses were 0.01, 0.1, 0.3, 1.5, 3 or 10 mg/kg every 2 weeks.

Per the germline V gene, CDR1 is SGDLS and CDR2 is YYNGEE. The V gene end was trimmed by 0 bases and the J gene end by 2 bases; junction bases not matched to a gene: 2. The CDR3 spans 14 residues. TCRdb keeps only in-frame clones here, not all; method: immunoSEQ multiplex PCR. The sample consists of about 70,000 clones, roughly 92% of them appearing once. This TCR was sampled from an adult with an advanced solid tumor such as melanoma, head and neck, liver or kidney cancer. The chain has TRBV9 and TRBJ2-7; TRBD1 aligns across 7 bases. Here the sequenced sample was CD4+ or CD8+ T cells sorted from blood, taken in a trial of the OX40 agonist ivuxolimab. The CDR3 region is CASSVGDSTYEQYF. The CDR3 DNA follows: TGTGCCAGCAGCGTAGGGGACAGTACCTACGAGCAGTACTTC.